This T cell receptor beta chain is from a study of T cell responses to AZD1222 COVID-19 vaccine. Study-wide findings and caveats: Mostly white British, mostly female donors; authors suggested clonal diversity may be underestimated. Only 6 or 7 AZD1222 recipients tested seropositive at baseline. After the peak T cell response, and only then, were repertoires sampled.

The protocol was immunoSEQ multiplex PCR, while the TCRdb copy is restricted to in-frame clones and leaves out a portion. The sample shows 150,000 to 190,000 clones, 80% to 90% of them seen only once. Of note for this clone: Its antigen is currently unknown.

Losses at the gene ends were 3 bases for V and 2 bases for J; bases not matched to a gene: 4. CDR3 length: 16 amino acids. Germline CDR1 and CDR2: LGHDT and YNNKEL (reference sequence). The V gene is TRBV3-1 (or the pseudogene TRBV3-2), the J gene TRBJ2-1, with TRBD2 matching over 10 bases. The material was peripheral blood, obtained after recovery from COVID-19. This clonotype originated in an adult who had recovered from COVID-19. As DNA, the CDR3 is TGTGCCAGCAGCCAGTCCGGGACTAGCGCCTACAATGAGCAGTTCTTC. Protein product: CASSQSGTSAYNEQFF.